The 25 T cell receptor beta chains in this list originate from one sample, sequenced in a study of blood T cell repertoires in COVID-19. Here immunoSEQ multiplex PCR was the method, and the copy in TCRdb shows in-frame clones only, minus some. This repertoire shows about 160,000 clones, approximately 93% found once; its top ten account for just under 2%. The sequencing sample was made of peripheral blood. The receptor set was obtained from a woman between 55 and 75 years old with COVID-19, enrolled during active disease.

This rearrangement joins TRBV28 to TRBJ1-1; a possible D gene is TRBD1 (6 bases). Germline V gives CDR1 MDHEN, CDR2 SYDVKM. The CDR3 has 15 residues. Trimming stripped 3 bases from V and 4 bases from J, with 15 bases between. The CDR3 region has the DNA TGTGCCAGCAGTTTGACCGGGACACCCAGCACTGAAGCTTTCTTT. Encoded protein: CASSLTGTPSTEAFF.

The chain recombines TRBV27 with TRBJ2-7; TRBD1 matches 7 bases. The ends lost 2 bases at V and 3 bases at J; junction bases unmatched: 7. From germline, CDR1 is MNHEY and CDR2 SMNVEV (reference sequence). The CDR3 has 15 amino acids. CDR3 in amino acids: CASSLDPTGIYEQYF. CDR3 DNA sequence: TGTGCCAGCAGTTTAGATCCGACAGGGATCTACGAGCAGTACTTC.

This chain joins TRBV19 and TRBJ2-1, with 8 bases lining up with TRBD1. The V segment lost 1 base and the J segment 1 base; nucleotides outside the gene matches: 3. The CDR3 extends over 16 amino acids. Germline CDR1 is LNHDA and CDR2 is SQIVND (reference sequence). In DNA form, the CDR3 reads TGTGCCAGTAGTATAGGGGACAGGCGATCCTACAATGAGCAGTTCTTC. Amino acids: CASSIGDRRSYNEQFF.

The chain carries TRBV3-1 (or the pseudogene TRBV3-2) and TRBJ1-2, with TRBD1 matching over 11 bases. V lost 8 bases to trimming and J lost 3 bases; unmatched junction nucleotides: 2. Germline CDR1 LGHDT, CDR2 YNNKEL (reference sequence). The CDR3 sequence is 13 residues long. As DNA, the CDR3 is TGTGCCAGCGGGACAGGGGGTGACTATGGCTACACCTTC. Translating gives CASGTGGDYGYTF.

The chain joins TRBV7-2 to TRBJ2-4, with D maybe TRBD2 (6 bases). Germline V gene sequence: CDR1 SGHTA, CDR2 FQGNSA. The CDR3 loop spans 13 amino acids. V gave up 4 bases and J gave up 8 bases, with 12 bases separating them. In DNA, the CDR3 is TGTGCCAGCAGCTCCCGATCGGGGGACATTCAGTACTTC. Residues: CASSSRSGDIQYF.

The chain couples TRBV7-8 to TRBJ2-1, with TRBD1 matching 9 bases. Trimming cost V 4 bases and J 6 bases; bases outside gene matches: 13. The CDR3 totals 17 residues. Germline CDR1 is SGHVS and CDR2 is FQNEAQ. CDR3 nucleotide sequence: TGTGCCAGCAGCTCCATCAAGGTGGGGGACAGGGCCAATGAGCAGTTCTTC. Its protein is CASSSIKVGDRANEQFF.

The chain couples TRBV5-1 to TRBJ1-2; D is perhaps TRBD1 (6 bases). Trimming left V 7 bases short and J 3 bases short, with 13 bases between. CDR3 size: 13 residues. The germline CDR1 and CDR2 sequences are SGHRS and YFSETQ. The DNA for the CDR3 is TGCGCCAGCGCACAGGGAGACGACTATGGCTACACCTTC. Translated: CASAQGDDYGYTF.

This clone was found once. This chain links TRBV7-9 with TRBJ1-2, with a possible D match to TRBD1 (5 bases). Germline values: CDR1 SEHNR, CDR2 FQNEAQ (reference sequence). The V gene lost 3 bases and the J gene lost 3 bases, with 17 bases spanning the gap. This CDR3 has 16 amino acids. The CDR3 DNA follows: TGTGCCAGCAGCTTTTCTACCGGAGAAGGGGACTATGGCTACACCTTC. As protein: CASSFSTGEGDYGYTF. The entire variable domain, with the rest obtained from reference TRBV7-9 and TRBJ1-2, is as follows: DTGVSQNPRHKITKRGQNVTFRCDPISEHNRLYWYRQTLGQGPEFLTYFQNEAQLEKSRLLSDRFSAERPKGSFSTLEIQRTEQGDSAMYLCASSFSTGEGDYGYTFGSGTRLTVV.

This sequence joins TRBV27 and TRBJ1-6; possible D gene TRBD1, 6 bases. Germline values: CDR1 MNHEY, CDR2 SMNVEV (reference sequence). CDR3 length: 14 amino acids. The germline V and J ends were trimmed by 3 bases and 7 bases, with 10 bases remaining between them. This CDR3 is CASSFTGRNSPLHF. CDR3 nucleotides: TGTGCCAGCAGTTTCACAGGGCGCAATTCACCCCTCCACTTT.

The chain employs TRBV19 and TRBJ2-7; 8 bases agree with TRBD1. There are 16 residues in the CDR3. V lost 6 bases to trimming and J lost 3 bases; unmatched junction nucleotides: 13. Germline values: CDR1 LNHDA, CDR2 SQIVND (reference sequence). CDR3 loop: CASSPRRQGKGYEQYF. Here the CDR3 DNA reads TGTGCCAGTAGCCCCAGGCGACAGGGGAAGGGCTACGAGCAGTACTTC.

V and J are TRBV15 and TRBJ2-2, with D unresolved. Per the germline V gene, CDR1 is LNHNV and CDR2 is YYDKDF (reference sequence). With 4 bases removed from V and 1 base from J, the gap between germline ends came to 7 bases. The CDR3 totals 14 residues. The CDR3 nucleotides are TGTGCCACCAGCATTCGACAGAACACCGGGGAGCTGTTTTTT. Translating gives CATSIRQNTGELFF.

The rearrangement uses TRBV14 and TRBJ1-4; TRBD1 aligns across 7 bases. This CDR3 contains 14 residues. The V segment lost 1 base and the J segment 7 bases; nucleotides outside the gene matches: 3. The V gene's germline CDR1 is SGHDN and CDR2 FVKESK. For the CDR3, the DNA is TGTGCCAGCAGCCAAGCGACAGGGCTTGAAAAACTGTTTTTT. Residues: CASSQATGLEKLFF.

V and J are TRBV7-9 and TRBJ2-7, with TRBD2 as a possible D gene (5 bases). CDR1 is SEHNR and CDR2 is FQNEAQ in the germline V gene (reference sequence). CDR3 size: 12 residues. Trimming took 1 base from V and 7 from J, leaving 8 bases between them. The CDR3 DNA reads as TGTGCCAGCAGCTTAGAACCGGGAGAGCAGTACTTC. Residues: CASSLEPGEQYF. The variable domain in full, with the rest retrieved from reference TRBV7-9 and TRBJ2-7, is DTGVSQNPRHKITKRGQNVTFRCDPISEHNRLYWYRQTLGQGPEFLTYFQNEAQLEKSRLLSDRFSAERPKGSFSTLEIQRTEQGDSAMYLCASSLEPGEQYFGPGTRLTVT.

The J gene is TRBJ1-2, the V gene TRBV25-1, with 10 bases that match TRBD1. CDR3 size: 15 residues. Germline lookup yields CDR1 MGHDK and CDR2 SYGVNS. V shed 4 bases and J 7 bases; nucleotides not matched to a gene: 9. The CDR3 region is CASSGGDRGLVGYTF. The CDR3 DNA reads TGTGCCAGCAGTGGGGGAGACAGGGGGCTTGTTGGCTACACCTTC.

V usage is TRBV14 and J usage is TRBJ1-1, with D maybe TRBD1 (5 bases). This CDR3 spans 14 amino acids. Between the trimmed V and J ends, which lost 8 bases and 4 bases, there was a span of 17 bases. Germline V CDR1 and CDR2: SGHDN, FVKESK. In DNA, the CDR3 is TGTGCCAGCGAGAGGGGACTTGGGGGCACTGAAGCTTTCTTT. This translates into CASERGLGGTEAFF. The full variable domain, its missing parts supplied by reference TRBV14 and TRBJ1-1, is EAGVTQFPSHSVIEKGQTVTLRCDPISGHDNLYWYRRVMGKEIKFLLHFVKESKQDESGMPNNRFLAERTGGTYSTLKVQPAELEDSGVYFCASERGLGGTEAFFGQGTRLTVV.

The chain recombines TRBV5-1 with TRBJ2-5; D is possibly TRBD1 (5 bases). V was trimmed by 5 bases and J by 1 base, leaving 9 bases between them. Germline values: CDR1 SGHRS, CDR2 YFSETQ. The CDR3 is 13 residues long. Here the CDR3 reads CASSDRTQETQYF. In DNA form, the CDR3 reads TGCGCCAGCAGTGACAGAACCCAAGAGACCCAGTACTTC. The full variable domain, in which reference TRBV5-1 and TRBJ2-5 provide the parts outside the CDR3, is KAGVTQTPRYLIKTRGQQVTLSCSPISGHRSVSWYQQTPGQGLQFLFEYFSETQRNKGNFPGRFSGRQFSNSRSEMNVSTLELGDSALYLCASSDRTQETQYFGPGTRLLVL.

The chain's CDR3 is CASRLTGTGTDTQYF. The DNA for the CDR3 is TGTGCCAGCAGATTGACCGGGACAGGCACAGATACGCAGTATTTT. This chain joins TRBV25-1 and TRBJ2-3; 7 positions match TRBD1. The CDR3 length is 15 residues. J was trimmed by 1 base and V by 6 bases; bases with no gene match: 7. Germline values: CDR1 MGHDK, CDR2 SYGVNS.

This clone was seen just once. The chain is built from TRBV5-6 and TRBJ1-1; TRBD1 is a possible D gene (6 bases). The V gene's germline CDR1 is SGHDT and CDR2 YYEEEE. V was cut by 7 bases and J by 1 base, with 11 bases left in between. The CDR3 runs to 13 residues. As DNA, the CDR3 is TGTGCCAGCGCCAGGGGTGAGAACACTGAAGCTTTCTTT. As protein: CASARGENTEAFF.

V is TRBV19 and J is TRBJ1-5, with D uncertain. Deletions cut 5 bases from V and 5 bases from J, with 16 bases between. This CDR3 region has 15 residues. Germline assignment: CDR1 LNHDA and CDR2 SQIVND (reference sequence). The CDR3 loop reads CASSVGWQIDQPQHF. For the CDR3, the DNA is TGTGCCAGTAGTGTAGGTTGGCAGATTGATCAGCCCCAGCATTTT.

This sequence joins TRBV3-1 (or the pseudogene TRBV3-2) and TRBJ1-2; 8 positions agree with TRBD1. With V trimmed by 3 bases and J by 0 bases, 3 bases remained unmatched. CDR3 length: 15 residues. The V gene's germline CDR1 is LGHDT and CDR2 YNNKEL (reference sequence). CDR3 DNA: TGTGCCAGCAGCCAGACAGGGGAAGCTAACTATGGCTACACCTTC. Translated: CASSQTGEANYGYTF.

This clone appeared once. The chain has TRBV3-1 (or the pseudogene TRBV3-2) and TRBJ2-3, with 7 bases fitting TRBD2. J gave up 2 bases and V 1 base, and 6 bases lay outside the gene matches. Germline loops: CDR1 LGHDT, CDR2 YNNKEL (reference sequence). CDR3 length: 16 amino acids. The CDR3 DNA reads as TGTGCCAGCAGCCAAGTTCTGGGGGGGAACACAGATACGCAGTATTTT. Amino acids: CASSQVLGGNTDTQYF.

V usage is TRBV9 and J usage is TRBJ2-1; TRBD1 matches 7 bases. Germline V CDR1 and CDR2: SGDLS, YYNGEE. The CDR3 covers 14 residues. V lost 0 bases, J lost 9 bases, and 6 bases stayed unmatched. CDR3 loop: CASSVAGQMPEQFF. The CDR3 nucleotides read TGTGCCAGCAGCGTAGCGGGACAGATGCCTGAGCAGTTCTTC.

The CDR3 loop reads CASSLGQGNGNEKLFF. DNA of the CDR3: TGTGCCAGCTCACTGGGACAGGGGAACGGTAATGAAAAACTGTTTTTT. The chain carries TRBV18 and TRBJ1-4; 10 nucleotides match TRBD1. CDR1 KGHSH and CDR2 LQKENI come from the germline V gene. The CDR3 is made up of 16 amino acids. After removal of 4 bases from V and 4 bases from J, the junction contained 6 bases not matched to a gene.

This chain uses TRBV30 with TRBJ1-4; 8 bases match TRBD1. The CDR3 has 16 amino acids. The V gene end was trimmed by 1 base and the J gene end by 0 bases; junction bases not matched to a gene: 4. The germline CDR1 and CDR2 sequences are GTSNPN and SVGIG (reference sequence). The CDR3 region has the DNA TGTGCCTGGAGTGCCGGGACAGGACCAACTAATGAAAAACTGTTTTTT. It codes for CAWSAGTGPTNEKLFF.

This clone was recorded only once. The rearrangement uses TRBV11-2 and TRBJ2-5; 10 bases align to TRBD2. CDR3 length: 17 residues. Trimming removed 1 base from V and 0 bases from J; junction bases left unmatched: 5. Germline V gives CDR1 SGHAT, CDR2 FQNNGV. Here the CDR3 reads CASSLGVSGGYQETQYF. The CDR3 DNA is TGTGCCAGCAGCTTAGGGGTTAGCGGGGGGTACCAAGAGACCCAGTACTTC.